The next 6 T cell receptor beta chains were all read from a single sample in a study of blood T cell repertoires in COVID-19. The protocol was immunoSEQ multiplex PCR, while the TCRdb copy is restricted to in-frame clones and leaves out a portion. Of tens of thousands of clones listed, approximately 80% are singletons. Sequencing was done on a sample of peripheral blood. The receptors were sampled from a woman between 50 and 59 years old with active or convalescent COVID-19.

The gene calls are TRBV19 and TRBJ1-2, with D perhaps matching TRBD1 (5 bases). The germline CDR1 and CDR2 sequences are LNHDA and SQIVND (reference sequence). The CDR3 spans 11 residues. Trimming shortened V by 4 bases and J by 7 bases, and 7 bases separated the two germline ends. CDR3 region: CASSTGSGYTF. The CDR3 DNA reads as TGTGCCAGTAGTACAGGGTCTGGCTACACCTTC. The entire variable domain, with the rest obtained from reference TRBV19 and TRBJ1-2, is as follows: DGGITQSPKYLFRKEGQNVTLSCEQNLNHDAMYWYRQDPGQGLRLIYYSQIVNDFQKGDIAEGYSVSREKKESFPLTVTSAQKNPTAFYLCASSTGSGYTFGSGTRLTVV.

The V gene is TRBV21-1, the J gene TRBJ2-3; TRBD2 is taken as the D call from the table, unchecked against the DNA. TRBV21-1 is shown as a pseudogene. The CDR3 is 19 amino acids. CDR3 bases: TGTGCCAGCAGCAATCCGGGACTAGCGGGGGAGCACGGCACAGATACGCAGTATTTT. Its translation: CASSNPGLAGEHGTDTQYF.

V usage is TRBV15 and J usage is TRBJ1-2, with 8 bases fitting TRBD1. CDR1 is LNHNV and CDR2 is YYDKDF in the germline V gene (reference sequence). Trimming removed 3 bases from V and 0 bases from J; junction bases left unmatched: 9. This CDR3 region has 17 residues. CDR3 amino acids: CATSRNLDRVANYGYTF. Here the CDR3 DNA reads TGTGCCACCAGCAGGAACCTGGACAGGGTGGCTAACTATGGCTACACCTTC.

The CDR3 DNA follows: TGTGCCAGCAGCTTAAACTCGGGCGGGAGGGTCGGCACAGATACGCAGTATTTT. Translation: CASSLNSGGRVGTDTQYF. The J gene is TRBJ2-3, the V gene TRBV7-9, with 9 bases matching TRBD2. J lost 1 base, V lost 2 bases, and 10 bases had no gene match. The germline V gene encodes CDR1 SEHNR and CDR2 FQNEAQ (reference sequence). This CDR3 region has 18 residues.

The V and J genes are TRBV14 and TRBJ2-3, with no clear D. This CDR3 spans 13 amino acids. Trimming removed 2 bases from V and 7 bases from J, with 10 bases in between. The germline V gene has CDR1 SGHDN and CDR2 FVKESK. The CDR3 loop reads CASSQRVANTQYF. In DNA form, the CDR3 reads TGTGCCAGCAGCCAACGTGTCGCGAATACGCAGTATTTT.

This chain uses TRBV27 with TRBJ2-7; D remains unclear. Trimming took off 6 bases at V and 0 bases at J, with 15 bases between the two ends. The CDR3 runs 15 residues. Per germline, CDR1 MNHEY and CDR2 SMNVEV (reference sequence). The CDR3 is CASRGFGRFSYEQYF. DNA of the CDR3: TGTGCCAGCAGGGGTTTTGGGCGTTTCTCCTACGAGCAGTACTTC.